The source of this T cell receptor (beta chain) is a study of T cells in Graves' hyperthyroidism and ophthalmopathy (dated by TCRdb to about 2019). Some background on the complete study: Peripheral blood was collected at initial diagnosis, before any treatment. A discovery cohort of roughly 100 patients, 43 with Graves' ophthalmopathy and about 60 with stable Graves' hyperthyroidism, was used to find distinguishing TCR V-J signatures. Prospective prediction of ophthalmopathy was tested in an independent validation cohort consisting of fewer than 20 hyperthyroidism patients and over 15 patients who later progressed to ophthalmopathy. The 95 to 100 discovery patients were randomly divided into training and test sets at a 7:3 ratio. In about 6 Graves' hyperthyroidism patients, the study also compared T-cell repertoires from thyroid tissue with T-cell repertoires from blood. After sampling, hyperthyroidism patients received methimazole starting at 30 mg daily, and ophthalmopathy patients received high-dose intravenous methylprednisolone. TCR Vbeta CDR3 sequencing of fewer than 150 peripheral blood samples (over 40 ophthalmopathy, roughly 74 hyperthyroidism and around 17 progressor patients) is reported in the paper. The investigation overall reported the following: No statistical method was used to set the sample size in advance, and investigators knew the group allocation. In cross-validation, a model built on a 13 V-J signature told ophthalmopathy apart from stable hyperthyroidism with about 90% sensitivity and approximately 84% specificity, and in testing the same model reached 80%/75%. Most expanded thyroid clonotypes (frequency above 0.001) were also detected in blood, a finding suggesting that blood repertoires may reflect thyroid immune responses. In validation, the model predicted progression to ophthalmopathy with over 65% sensitivity and less than 75% specificity, a median of about six months before onset.

This clonotype was seen a handful of times. It has no known antigen specificity. No much larger clonotype is one base removed from it; base qualities were not supplied. The germline V gene sets CDR1 to LGHNA and CDR2 to YSLEER. V is shortened by 0 bases, J by 9 bases, and the region joining them spans 12 bases. The CDR3 sequence holds 14 residues, the cysteine and phenylalanine included. Only the CDR3 region is kept as DNA, spanning 42 bases read in frame from base 1. The TCR beta CDR3 regions were amplified from the RNA transcripts. The TCR CDR3 was subjected to a first round of RT-PCR using the HTBI primer set and the Qiagen OneStep RT-PCR kit. Libraries were constructed in a second round of multiplex PCR, after which size selection and purification were performed. Libraries were sequenced paired-end with 100 bp reads on an Illumina HiSeq2000. The original pipeline was this. SOAPnuke was used to process the raw data, throwing out any read that contained adapters or uncalled bases, had a mean Phred below 15, or lacked an exact constant-primer or identifier match. High-quality paired reads were merged with COPE v1.2.5, and unique nucleotide sequences were defined as clonotypes. MiTCR v1.1 was used to align the clonotypes against IMGT TRBV, TRBD and TRBJ reference segments. The analysis included only V-J combinations with a frequency above 0.0001, which together covered roughly 99% of the repertoires. A TCS score was defined as the ratio of F50 (clonal expansion) to E x V (chaos), with BLOSUM62-based TCRdist applied between CDR3 peptides within each V-J. Welch's t-statistics and random forest reduced several hundred V-J features to roughly 13, which were used in a naive Bayes classifier (R e1071). Using fastp trimming at Q25 and MiXCR clonotype assembly, TCRdb reanalyzed the public sequencing data and kept in-frame beta chains. Each record represents a unique CDR3 protein, reported with the most common genes and DNA among its rows. What appears here as the V and J calls and clone size reflects TCRdb's work, not the paper's. This sample has 620,000 or so distinct CDR3 sequences in its table, and approximately 15% of those were observed once. About 12% of the sample goes to the ten largest clones.

In the ophthalmopathy patients, disease was moderately to severely active, with a Clinical Activity Score of 3 or more, a NOSPECS grade of 4 or more, and a duration of less than 3 months. Any patient with an uncontrolled infection, another autoimmune disease, pregnancy or lactation was excluded. Diagnoses were established on the basis of clinical symptoms, serum thyroxine and TRAb, thyroid ultrasound, and orbital computed tomography. Ficoll-Paque density gradient centrifugation was used to isolate PBMCs from approximately 11 ml of fresh peripheral blood. Total RNA was extracted using Trizol reagent, and RNA quality was assessed on an Agilent 2100 Bioanalyzer.

Sequences were obtained from blood. The sequence links TRBV4-3 to TRBJ2-1, with the D gene uncertain. The TCR was taken from a woman aged 50 to 60 with Graves' ophthalmopathy. The DNA reads TGCGCCAGCAGCCAAGATCGCGCCCCAGGTGAGCAGTTCTTC. Translated, it gives CASSQDRAPGEQFF.